This T cell receptor beta chain was recovered during a study of Graves' ophthalmopathy and Graves' hyperthyroidism. Points from the study as a whole: Blood was where most expanded thyroid clonotypes above 0.001 frequency also turned up.

Reliance was placed on clinical symptoms, serum thyroxine, TRAb, thyroid ultrasound and orbital computed tomography for diagnosis. PBMCs had their origin in fresh peripheral blood (approximately 9.7 ml). Looked up from germline, CDR1 is SGHDN and CDR2 is FVKESK. Trimming stripped 8 bases from V and 2 bases from J, with 15 bases between. This CDR3 is 14 amino acids long. The study amplified TCR beta CDR3 regions using RNA transcripts. First-round RT-PCR employed HTBI primers, with a second-round multiplex PCR after it. Via MiXCR, TCRdb re-called the multiplex PCR reads, giving one row per CDR3 protein. The sample includes 650,000 to 800,000 distinct CDR3 sequences, over 40% of them seen just once. Points on this clonotype: The antigen is not known.

The chain joins TRBV14 to TRBJ1-2; a possible D gene is TRBD1 (6 bases). The clonotype originates from an adult man with Graves' ophthalmopathy. Sequenced input: peripheral blood. As DNA, the CDR3 is TGTGCCAGCCCCACAGGGTGTAGGAACTATGGCTACACCTTC. This encodes CASPTGCRNYGYTF.